This T cell receptor beta chain was profiled in a study of shared clonotypes between healthy human individuals. Study background: Serving as donors were two women and three men, whose ages spanned 18 to 49.

Trimming left V 0 bases short and J 0 bases short, with 2 bases between. CDR1 and CDR2 from the germline V gene are MNHEY and SVGAGI. The CDR3 has 14 residues. Sequencing was performed with immunoSEQ multiplex PCR; in TCRdb, only in-frame clones are kept and a portion is missing. The profile shows some 2.3 million clones, 90% to 95% of them singletons. Within Nashville, Tennessee resided all donors, each a Caucasian adult. The chain is built from TRBV6-5 and TRBJ1-4, with D hard to call. This TCR was recovered from a young man in good health. Some clones in this sample may be carry-over from other donors' samples. Sequenced sample: naive CD4+ T cells from PBMCs. Subset reported: CD45RA+ positively selected. The CDR3 DNA reads as TGTGCCAGCAGTTACTCACCAACTAATGAAAAACTGTTTTTT. This encodes CASSYSPTNEKLFF.